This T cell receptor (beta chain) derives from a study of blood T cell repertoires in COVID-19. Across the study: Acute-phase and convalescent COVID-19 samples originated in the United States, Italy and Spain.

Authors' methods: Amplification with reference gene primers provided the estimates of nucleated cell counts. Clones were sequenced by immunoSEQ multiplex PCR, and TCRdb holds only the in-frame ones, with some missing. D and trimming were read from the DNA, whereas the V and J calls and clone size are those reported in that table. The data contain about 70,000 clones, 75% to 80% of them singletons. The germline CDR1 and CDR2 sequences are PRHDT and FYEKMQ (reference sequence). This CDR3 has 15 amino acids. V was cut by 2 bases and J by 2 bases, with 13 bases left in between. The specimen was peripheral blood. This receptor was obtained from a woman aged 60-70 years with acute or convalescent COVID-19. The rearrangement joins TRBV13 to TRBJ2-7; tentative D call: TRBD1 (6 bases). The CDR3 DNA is TGTGCCAGCAGCTTAAGGGGGTTCGGCGCCTACGAGCAGTACTTC. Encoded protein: CASSLRGFGAYEQYF. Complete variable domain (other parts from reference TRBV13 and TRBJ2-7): AAGVIQSPRHLIKEKRETATLKCYPIPRHDTVYWYQQGPGQDPQFLISFYEKMQSDKGSIPDRFSAQQFSDYHSELNMSSLELGDSALYFCASSLRGFGAYEQYFGPGTRLTVT.